A selection of T cell receptor beta chains follows, all from one sample in a study of siplizumab effects on memory and regulatory T cells. This table comes from immunoSEQ multiplex PCR, and its TCRdb copy is limited to in-frame clones, with some not included. This sample has 90,000 to 130,000 clones, with around nine tenths found just once. Sample: CD4+ T cells sorted from blood. The source is a human donor in good health. Both conserved end residues are part of each CDR3. The order of the fields is clone size, V gene, J gene, D gene, CDR3 DNA, CDR3 protein. A D gene is named only where the DNA matches it firmly. Size is stated for part of the rows, as once, few or many counts, or as a class when the clone is expanded.

abundance: .
v_gene: TRBV18
j_gene: TRBJ2-1
d_gene: .
CDR3nt: TGTGCCAGCTCACCCAGTCGGGATGAGCAGTTCTTC
CDR3aa: CASSPSRDEQFF

abundance: .
v_gene: TRBV5-4
j_gene: TRBJ2-3
d_gene: .
CDR3nt: TGTGCCAGCAGCTCACAGGGAAAGTCAGATACGCAGTATTTT
CDR3aa: CASSSQGKSDTQYF

abundance: .
v_gene: TRBV15
j_gene: TRBJ1-2
d_gene: .
CDR3nt: TGTGCCACCAGCAGAGATTCCCAGGGAAGCTATGGCTACACCTTC
CDR3aa: CATSRDSQGSYGYTF

abundance: .
v_gene: TRBV7-6
j_gene: TRBJ1-3
d_gene: TRBD1
CDR3nt: TGTGCCAGCAGCTCAAGACAGGGGGCGAGAAACACCATATATTTT
CDR3aa: CASSSRQGARNTIYF

abundance: .
v_gene: TRBV5-1
j_gene: TRBJ2-3
d_gene: .
CDR3nt: TGCGCCAGCAGCTTGGGTGGGAACACAGATACGCAGTATTTT
CDR3aa: CASSLGGNTDTQYF

abundance: once
v_gene: TRBV5-4
j_gene: TRBJ2-7
d_gene: TRBD2
CDR3nt: TGTGCCAGCAGCTCAAAGACTAGCGGGGGGCGACTGACTTACGAGCAGTACTTC
CDR3aa: CASSSKTSGGRLTYEQYF

abundance: once
v_gene: TRBV9
j_gene: TRBJ2-5
d_gene: TRBD2
CDR3nt: TGTGCCAGCAGCGTGACTAGCGGAGAGACCCAGTACTTC
CDR3aa: CASSVTSGETQYF

abundance: .
v_gene: TRBV7-9
j_gene: TRBJ2-7
d_gene: TRBD1
CDR3nt: TGTGCCAGCAGCTTCTCTGCGACAGGGAATCTCTACGAGCAGTACTTC
CDR3aa: CASSFSATGNLYEQYF

abundance: .
v_gene: TRBV5-1
j_gene: TRBJ2-3
d_gene: .
CDR3nt: TGCGCCAGCTTCTCCCAAACTAAAGATACGCAGTATTTT
CDR3aa: CASFSQTKDTQYF

abundance: .
v_gene: TRBV7-2
j_gene: TRBJ1-2
d_gene: .
CDR3nt: TGTGCCAGCAGCTTAGGGGCAGCCATAGCTAACTATGGCTACACCTTC
CDR3aa: CASSLGAAIANYGYTF

abundance: .
v_gene: TRBV10-1
j_gene: TRBJ2-2
d_gene: .
CDR3nt: TGCGCCACCATAAGTGGGGAGCTGTTTTTT
CDR3aa: CATISGELFF

abundance: .
v_gene: TRBV11-2
j_gene: TRBJ1-2
d_gene: TRBD1
CDR3nt: TGTGCCAGCAGCCTAGGGACAGGGGTTTTCGGCTACACCTTC
CDR3aa: CASSLGTGVFGYTF

abundance: .
v_gene: TRBV27
j_gene: TRBJ2-7
d_gene: TRBD2
CDR3nt: TGTGCCAGCAGTAGTAGCGGGGGCTCCTACGAGCAGTACTTC
CDR3aa: CASSSSGGSYEQYF

abundance: .
v_gene: TRBV27
j_gene: TRBJ2-7
d_gene: .
CDR3nt: TGTGCCAGCAGTTTACGATTCGGGCAGACCTCCTACGAGCAGTACTTC
CDR3aa: CASSLRFGQTSYEQYF

abundance: .
v_gene: TRBV5-5
j_gene: TRBJ2-1
d_gene: .
CDR3nt: TGTGCCAGCAGCTTGGCGGGCTCCTACAATGAGCAGTTCTTC
CDR3aa: CASSLAGSYNEQFF

abundance: .
v_gene: TRBV27
j_gene: TRBJ2-3
d_gene: .
CDR3nt: TGTGCCAGCAGTTATTTTCGGAGGGGACGGTTAGATACGCAGTATTTT
CDR3aa: CASSYFRRGRLDTQYF

abundance: .
v_gene: TRBV2
j_gene: TRBJ1-5
d_gene: .
CDR3nt: TGTGCCAGCAGTGAAGCGACAAGGAATCAGCCCCAGCATTTT
CDR3aa: CASSEATRNQPQHF

abundance: .
v_gene: TRBV5-1
j_gene: TRBJ2-3
d_gene: .
CDR3nt: TGCGCCAGTTCCGCTACCTTCGGCCAGTCGGGACAAAGCACAGATACGCAGTATTTT
CDR3aa: CASSATFGQSGQSTDTQYF

abundance: .
v_gene: TRBV7-6
j_gene: TRBJ2-2
d_gene: TRBD2
CDR3nt: TGTGCCAGCAGCTATGGAGTAGCGGGGTCAATCAACACCGGGGAGCTGTTTTTT
CDR3aa: CASSYGVAGSINTGELFF

abundance: .
v_gene: TRBV25-1
j_gene: TRBJ1-4
d_gene: .
CDR3nt: TGTGCCAGCAGTGAAGGCGCAGGGGTCTATGAAAAACTGTTTTTT
CDR3aa: CASSEGAGVYEKLFF

abundance: .
v_gene: TRBV5-1
j_gene: TRBJ2-1
d_gene: TRBD2
CDR3nt: TGCGCCAGCAGCTTGACCGATAGCGGGAGGGGAGACAATGAGCAGTTCTTC
CDR3aa: CASSLTDSGRGDNEQFF

abundance: few
v_gene: TRBV6-1
j_gene: TRBJ2-7
d_gene: .
CDR3nt: TGTGCCAGCTCCTGGCCAGGGGCAAGGGAGCAGTACTTC
CDR3aa: CASSWPGAREQYF

abundance: .
v_gene: TRBV12-5
j_gene: TRBJ2-2
d_gene: .
CDR3nt: TGTGCTAGTGGTTTGCGGGTGAGGGAAACCGGGGAGCTGTTTTTT
CDR3aa: CASGLRVRETGELFF

abundance: .
v_gene: TRBV7-9
j_gene: TRBJ1-1
d_gene: TRBD1
CDR3nt: TGTGCCAGCAGTTGGACAGGGAAGAACACTGAAGCTTTCTTT
CDR3aa: CASSWTGKNTEAFF

abundance: .
v_gene: TRBV5-1
j_gene: TRBJ2-3
d_gene: TRBD1
CDR3nt: TGCGCCAGCAGTGGGACAGGGGGAGGAGATACGCAGTATTTT
CDR3aa: CASSGTGGGDTQYF

abundance: .
v_gene: TRBV6-1
j_gene: TRBJ2-6
d_gene: .
CDR3nt: TGTGCCAGCAGGCCTCCTGGGGCCAACGTCCTGACTTTC
CDR3aa: CASRPPGANVLTF

abundance: .
v_gene: TRBV6-5
j_gene: TRBJ2-2
d_gene: .
CDR3nt: TGTGCCAGCAGTTACAACCTTAGAGCCGGGGAGCTGTTTTTT
CDR3aa: CASSYNLRAGELFF

abundance: few
v_gene: TRBV5-1
j_gene: TRBJ1-2
d_gene: .
CDR3nt: TGCGCCAGCAGCTTATCCCAGGCTAACTATGGCTACACCTTC
CDR3aa: CASSLSQANYGYTF

abundance: .
v_gene: TRBV30
j_gene: TRBJ1-2
d_gene: TRBD1
CDR3nt: TGTGCCTGGACCTCCGGGGACAGGGTACACGGCTACACCTTC
CDR3aa: CAWTSGDRVHGYTF

abundance: .
v_gene: TRBV6-1
j_gene: TRBJ2-5
d_gene: .
CDR3nt: TGTGCCAGCAGTGAAGCTTGGTCTAGGCAAGAGACCCAGTACTTC
CDR3aa: CASSEAWSRQETQYF

abundance: .
v_gene: TRBV6-4
j_gene: TRBJ1-1
d_gene: .
CDR3nt: TGTGCCAGCAGTGACCAGGGGCTTAGTGAAGCTTTCTTT
CDR3aa: CASSDQGLSEAFF

abundance: .
v_gene: TRBV18
j_gene: TRBJ2-1
d_gene: .
CDR3nt: TGTGCCAGCTCACCAAGGACCGCCTACAATGAGCAGTTCTTC
CDR3aa: CASSPRTAYNEQFF

abundance: .
v_gene: TRBV28
j_gene: TRBJ1-1
d_gene: TRBD1
CDR3nt: TGTGCCAGCATTACACAGGGGGCGAACACTGAAGCTTTCTTT
CDR3aa: CASITQGANTEAFF

abundance: once
v_gene: TRBV5-1
j_gene: TRBJ1-1
d_gene: .
CDR3nt: TGCGCCAGCAGCCACGGACAGACGAACACTGAAGCTTTCTTT
CDR3aa: CASSHGQTNTEAFF

abundance: .
v_gene: TRBV19
j_gene: TRBJ2-1
d_gene: TRBD2
CDR3nt: TGTGCCAGTAGTACCCGAGCGGGGGGGGGTTACAATGAGCAGTTCTTC
CDR3aa: CASSTRAGGGYNEQFF

abundance: .
v_gene: TRBV6-5
j_gene: TRBJ2-7
d_gene: .
CDR3nt: TGTGCCAGCACCCCTCTGGGCGTATTCTACGAGCAGTACTTC
CDR3aa: CASTPLGVFYEQYF

abundance: .
v_gene: TRBV9
j_gene: TRBJ2-3
d_gene: .
CDR3nt: TGTGCCAGCAGCGTAGGGGCAGGCAGCACAGATACGCAGTATTTT
CDR3aa: CASSVGAGSTDTQYF

abundance: .
v_gene: TRBV11-3
j_gene: TRBJ2-3
d_gene: TRBD1
CDR3nt: TGTGCCAGCAGCCTGCCCATCGGGACAGGGGGCGCAGATACGCAGTATTTT
CDR3aa: CASSLPIGTGGADTQYF

abundance: .
v_gene: TRBV21-1
j_gene: TRBJ1-2
d_gene: .
CDR3nt: TGTGCCAGCAGCAAAGTCGGGGTGGCTAACTACACCTTC
CDR3aa: CASSKVGVANYTF

abundance: .
v_gene: TRBV19
j_gene: TRBJ2-3
d_gene: .
CDR3nt: TGTGCCAGTAGTATATCAGTCGATACGCAGTATTTT
CDR3aa: CASSISVDTQYF

abundance: .
v_gene: TRBV10-3
j_gene: TRBJ2-5
d_gene: .
CDR3nt: TGTGCCATCAGTGAGAGGGGACCCCAAGAGACCCAGTACTTC
CDR3aa: CAISERGPQETQYF

abundance: .
v_gene: TRBV27
j_gene: TRBJ2-5
d_gene: .
CDR3nt: TGTGCCAGCAGCCTAACCAGGCGTGAGACCCAGTACTTC
CDR3aa: CASSLTRRETQYF

abundance: few
v_gene: TRBV19
j_gene: TRBJ1-5
d_gene: .
CDR3nt: TGTGCCAGTAGTCCAAGCCGGGCCCTGCATCAGCCCCAGCATTTT
CDR3aa: CASSPSRALHQPQHF

abundance: .
v_gene: TRBV5-1
j_gene: TRBJ2-7
d_gene: TRBD2
CDR3nt: TGCGCCAGCAGCTCCTTAGCGGGAGCAAGTGGGCAGCCGCAGTACTTC
CDR3aa: CASSSLAGASGQPQYF

abundance: once
v_gene: TRBV4-2
j_gene: TRBJ1-5
d_gene: TRBD1
CDR3nt: TGTGCCAGCAGCCGACAGGGAACTCATCAGCCCCAGCATTTT
CDR3aa: CASSRQGTHQPQHF

abundance: .
v_gene: TRBV5-1
j_gene: TRBJ2-5
d_gene: .
CDR3nt: TGCGCCAGCAGCTTCGGAGGGACCTCCTCGGAGACCCAGTACTTC
CDR3aa: CASSFGGTSSETQYF